This T cell receptor beta chain was sequenced for a study of cytomegalovirus exposure and HLA in healthy donors. Study outcomes and limitations: A later analysis reported that several of the most significant clusters appeared to be linked to common viral pathogens, among them Epstein-Barr virus.

The CDR3 loop spans 15 amino acids. Trimming stripped 0 bases from V and 8 bases from J, with 16 bases between. Per germline, CDR1 MNHNS and CDR2 SASEGT. Regarding this clone: Its antigen is currently unknown.

60 Vbeta and 13 Jbeta primers were used in PCR. The protocol was immunoSEQ multiplex PCR, while the TCRdb copy is restricted to in-frame clones and leaves out a portion. The sample carries approximately 110,000 clones, approximately 70% recorded once. The clonotype was recovered from a man aged 25 to 40 in good health and CMV-seropositive. V gene TRBV6-1 combines with J gene TRBJ1-2; D unclear. Source material: PBMCs. CDR3 bases: TGTGCCAGCAGTGAAGCTTCCCGGGTCTTCGGGGGCTACACCTTC. Amino acid sequence: CASSEASRVFGGYTF.